The clone carrying this T cell receptor beta chain has a handful of counts. This entry comes from a study of shared T cell receptors in the human thymus. Only in-frame clones appear in the TCRdb table, and some are missing; sequencing was by immunoSEQ multiplex PCR. The table lists just under 550,000 clones, roughly 74% of them singletons. The sample also formed part of further work on human thymus T cells.

The clonotype comes from a boy under two years old with a congenital heart defect. The specimen was thymocytes.

This CDR3 is CASSPGSRDSVNTEAFF. The CDR3, as DNA: TGTGCCAGCAGCCCAGGAAGTAGGGACAGCGTGAACACTGAAGCTTTCTTT. The chain carries TRBV7-6 and TRBJ1-1; TRBD1 matches at 7 bases. J gave up 0 bases and V 5 bases, and 12 bases lay outside the gene matches. The CDR3 has 17 residues. CDR1 is SGHVS, CDR2 FNYEAQ, per germline.